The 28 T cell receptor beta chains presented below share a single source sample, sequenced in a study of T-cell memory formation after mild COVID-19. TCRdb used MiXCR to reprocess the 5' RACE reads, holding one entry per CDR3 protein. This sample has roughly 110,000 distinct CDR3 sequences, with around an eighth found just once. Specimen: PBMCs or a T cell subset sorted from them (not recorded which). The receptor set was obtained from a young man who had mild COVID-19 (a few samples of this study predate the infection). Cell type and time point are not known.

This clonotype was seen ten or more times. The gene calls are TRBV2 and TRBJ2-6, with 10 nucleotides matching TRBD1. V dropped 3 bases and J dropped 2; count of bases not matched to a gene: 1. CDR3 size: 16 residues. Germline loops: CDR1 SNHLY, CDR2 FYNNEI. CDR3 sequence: CASSEGQGPGANVLTF. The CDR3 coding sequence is TGTGCCAGCAGTGAGGGACAGGGGCCTGGGGCCAACGTCCTGACTTTC.

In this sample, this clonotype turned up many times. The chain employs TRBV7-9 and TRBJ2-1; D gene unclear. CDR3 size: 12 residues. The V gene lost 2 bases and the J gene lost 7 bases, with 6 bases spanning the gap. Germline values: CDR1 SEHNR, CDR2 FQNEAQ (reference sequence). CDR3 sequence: CASSLLENEQFF. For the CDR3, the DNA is TGTGCCAGCAGCTTACTGGAGAATGAGCAGTTCTTC. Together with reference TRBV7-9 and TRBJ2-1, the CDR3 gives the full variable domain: DTGVSQNPRHKITKRGQNVTFRCDPISEHNRLYWYRQTLGQGPEFLTYFQNEAQLEKSRLLSDRFSAERPKGSFSTLEIQRTEQGDSAMYLCASSLLENEQFFGPGTRLTVL.

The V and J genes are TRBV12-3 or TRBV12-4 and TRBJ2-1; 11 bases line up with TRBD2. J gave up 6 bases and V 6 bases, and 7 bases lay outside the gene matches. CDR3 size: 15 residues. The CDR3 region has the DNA TGTGCCAGCAGCTCGACTAGCGGGGTGGGCAATGAGCAGTTCTTC. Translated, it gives CASSSTSGVGNEQFF.

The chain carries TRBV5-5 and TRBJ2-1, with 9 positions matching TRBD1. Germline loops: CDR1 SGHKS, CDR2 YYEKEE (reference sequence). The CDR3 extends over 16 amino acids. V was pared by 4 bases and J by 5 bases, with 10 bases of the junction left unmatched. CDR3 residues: CASSLAVGQGNNEQFF. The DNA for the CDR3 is TGTGCCAGCAGCCTCGCGGTGGGACAGGGTAACAATGAGCAGTTCTTC.

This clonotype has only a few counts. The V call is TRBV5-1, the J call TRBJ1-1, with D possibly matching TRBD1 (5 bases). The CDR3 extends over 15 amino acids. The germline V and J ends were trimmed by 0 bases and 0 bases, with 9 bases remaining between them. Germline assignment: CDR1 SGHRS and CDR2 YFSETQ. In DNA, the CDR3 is TGCGCCAGCAGCTTGGTTGACAGTTTGAACACTGAAGCTTTCTTT. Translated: CASSLVDSLNTEAFF. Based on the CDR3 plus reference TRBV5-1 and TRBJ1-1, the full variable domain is KAGVTQTPRYLIKTRGQQVTLSCSPISGHRSVSWYQQTPGQGLQFLFEYFSETQRNKGNFPGRFSGRQFSNSRSEMNVSTLELGDSALYLCASSLVDSLNTEAFFGQGTRLTVV.

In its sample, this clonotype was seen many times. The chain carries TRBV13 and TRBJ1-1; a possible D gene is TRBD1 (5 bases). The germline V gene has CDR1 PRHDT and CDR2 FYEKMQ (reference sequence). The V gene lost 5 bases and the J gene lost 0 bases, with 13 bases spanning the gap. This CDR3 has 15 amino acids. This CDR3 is CASSPRTGVNTEAFF. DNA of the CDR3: TGTGCCAGCAGCCCTCGGACGGGGGTGAACACTGAAGCTTTCTTT.

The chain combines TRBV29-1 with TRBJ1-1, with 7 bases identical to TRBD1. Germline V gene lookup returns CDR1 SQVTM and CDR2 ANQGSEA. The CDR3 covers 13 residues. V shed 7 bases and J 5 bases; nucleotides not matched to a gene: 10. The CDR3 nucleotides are TGCAGCGCGAAAGGGGGCAGGGGTACTGAAGCTTTCTTT. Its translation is CSAKGGRGTEAFF. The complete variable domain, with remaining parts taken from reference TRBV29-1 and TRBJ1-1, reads SAVISQKPSRDICQRGTSLTIQCQVDSQVTMMFWYRQQPGQSLTLIATANQGSEATYESGFVIDKFPISRPNLTFSTLTVSNMSPEDSSIYLCSAKGGRGTEAFFGQGTRLTVV.

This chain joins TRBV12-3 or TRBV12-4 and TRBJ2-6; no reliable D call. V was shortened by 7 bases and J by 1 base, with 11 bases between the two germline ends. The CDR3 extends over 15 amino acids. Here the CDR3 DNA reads TGTGCCAGCACCCCTCCAGGTTCTGGGGCCAACGTCCTGACTTTC. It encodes CASTPPGSGANVLTF.

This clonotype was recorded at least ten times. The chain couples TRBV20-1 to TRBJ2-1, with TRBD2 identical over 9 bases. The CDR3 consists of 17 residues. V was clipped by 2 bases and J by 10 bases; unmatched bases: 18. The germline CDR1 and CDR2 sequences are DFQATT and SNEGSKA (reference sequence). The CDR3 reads CSARTGAPSGDGTEQFF. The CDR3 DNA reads TGCAGTGCTAGAACTGGGGCACCTAGCGGGGATGGAACGGAGCAGTTCTTC.

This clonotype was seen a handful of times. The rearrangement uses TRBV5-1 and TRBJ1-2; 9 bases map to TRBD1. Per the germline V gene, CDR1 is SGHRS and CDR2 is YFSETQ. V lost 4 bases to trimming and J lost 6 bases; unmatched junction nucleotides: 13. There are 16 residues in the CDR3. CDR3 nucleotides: TGCGCCAGCAGCCCGCTCGGGACAGGGAATAAGGATGGCTACACCTTC. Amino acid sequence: CASSPLGTGNKDGYTF.

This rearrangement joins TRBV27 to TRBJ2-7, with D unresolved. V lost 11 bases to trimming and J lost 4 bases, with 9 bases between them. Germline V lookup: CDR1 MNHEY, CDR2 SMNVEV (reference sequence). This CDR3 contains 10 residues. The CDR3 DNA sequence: TGTGCCCCCCCTTTTTACGAGCAGTACTTC. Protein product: CAPPFYEQYF.

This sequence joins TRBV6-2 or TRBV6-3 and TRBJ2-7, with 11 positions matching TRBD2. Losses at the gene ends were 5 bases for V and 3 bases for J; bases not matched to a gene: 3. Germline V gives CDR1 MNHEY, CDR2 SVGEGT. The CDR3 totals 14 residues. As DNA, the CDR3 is TGTGCCAGCAGTGGACTAGCGGGCAACTACGAGCAGTACTTC. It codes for CASSGLAGNYEQYF.

CDR3 loop: CASSQVPSLAGGPDTQYF. CDR3 coding DNA: TGCGCCAGCAGCCAAGTCCCTTCACTAGCGGGGGGTCCAGATACGCAGTATTTT. V is TRBV4-1 and J is TRBJ2-3; 12 bases match TRBD2. CDR3 length: 18 residues. CDR1 MGHRA and CDR2 YSYEKL come from the germline V gene. Trimming cost V 1 base and J 4 bases; bases outside gene matches: 9.

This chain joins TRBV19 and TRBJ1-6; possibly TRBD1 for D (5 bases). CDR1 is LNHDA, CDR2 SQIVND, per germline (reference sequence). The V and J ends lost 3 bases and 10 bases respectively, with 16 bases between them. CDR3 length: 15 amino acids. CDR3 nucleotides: TGTGCCAGTAGTATGTCCCAGGGCGACACCTCACCCCTCCACTTT. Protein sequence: CASSMSQGDTSPLHF.

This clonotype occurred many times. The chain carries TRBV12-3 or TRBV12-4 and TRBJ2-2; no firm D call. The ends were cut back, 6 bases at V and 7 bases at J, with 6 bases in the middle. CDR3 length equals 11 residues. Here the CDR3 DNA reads TGTGCCAGCAGCAGTGACGGGGAGCTGTTTTTT. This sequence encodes CASSSDGELFF.

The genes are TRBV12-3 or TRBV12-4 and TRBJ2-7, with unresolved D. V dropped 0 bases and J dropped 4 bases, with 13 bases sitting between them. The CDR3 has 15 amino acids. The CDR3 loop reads CASSLAGSQMYEQYF. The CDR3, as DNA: TGTGCCAGCAGTTTAGCCGGTAGCCAAATGTACGAGCAGTACTTC.

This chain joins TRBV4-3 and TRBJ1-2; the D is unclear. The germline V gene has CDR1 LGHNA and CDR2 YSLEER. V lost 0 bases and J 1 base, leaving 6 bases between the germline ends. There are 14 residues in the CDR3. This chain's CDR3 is CASSQDTFNYGYTF. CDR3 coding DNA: TGCGCCAGCAGCCAAGATACTTTTAACTATGGCTACACCTTC.

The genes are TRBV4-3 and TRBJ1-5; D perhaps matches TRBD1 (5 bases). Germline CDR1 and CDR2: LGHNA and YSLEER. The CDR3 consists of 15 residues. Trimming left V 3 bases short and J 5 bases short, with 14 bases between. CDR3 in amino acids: CASSQGSTAYQPQHF. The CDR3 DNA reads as TGCGCCAGCAGCCAGGGATCGACAGCGTATCAGCCCCAGCATTTT.

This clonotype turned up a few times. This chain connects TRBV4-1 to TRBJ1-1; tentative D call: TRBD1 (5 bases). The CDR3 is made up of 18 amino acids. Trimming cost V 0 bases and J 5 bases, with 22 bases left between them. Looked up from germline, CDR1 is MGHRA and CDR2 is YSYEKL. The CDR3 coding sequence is TGCGCCAGCAGCCAAGAATCGCTGATCAGGGTAGTGAGGACTGAAGCTTTCTTT. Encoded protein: CASSQESLIRVVRTEAFF.

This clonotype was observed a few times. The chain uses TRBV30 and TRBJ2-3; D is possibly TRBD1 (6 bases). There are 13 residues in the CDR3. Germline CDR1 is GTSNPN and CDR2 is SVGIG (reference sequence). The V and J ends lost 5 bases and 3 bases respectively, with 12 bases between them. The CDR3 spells CAWGQGTTDTQYF. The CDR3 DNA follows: TGTGCCTGGGGGCAGGGGACGACAGATACGCAGTATTTT.

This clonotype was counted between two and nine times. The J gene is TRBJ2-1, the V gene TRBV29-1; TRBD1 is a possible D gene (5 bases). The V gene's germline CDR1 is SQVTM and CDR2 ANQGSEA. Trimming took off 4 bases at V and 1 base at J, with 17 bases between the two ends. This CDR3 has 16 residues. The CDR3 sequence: CSVGPKLGQSYNEQFF. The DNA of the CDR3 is TGCAGCGTTGGTCCGAAACTGGGGCAGTCCTACAATGAGCAGTTCTTC.

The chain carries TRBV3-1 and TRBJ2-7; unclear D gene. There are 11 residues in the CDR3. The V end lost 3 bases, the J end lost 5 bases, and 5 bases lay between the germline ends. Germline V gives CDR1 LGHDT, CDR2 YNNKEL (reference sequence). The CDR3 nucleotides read TGTGCCAGCAGCCAGGGGAACGAGCAGTACTTC. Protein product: CASSQGNEQYF.

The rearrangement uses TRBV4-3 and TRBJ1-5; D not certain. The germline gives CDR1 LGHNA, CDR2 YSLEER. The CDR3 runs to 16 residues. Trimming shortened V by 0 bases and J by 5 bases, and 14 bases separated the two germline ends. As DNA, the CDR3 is TGCGCCAGCAGCCAAGATTTAAGGGTTCGGCATCAGCCCCAGCATTTT. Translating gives CASSQDLRVRHQPQHF.

CDR3 amino acids: CASSYPRGGRNEQFF. The CDR3 DNA is TGTGCCAGCAGTTACCCGCGGGGGGGCAGAAATGAGCAGTTCTTC. The chain combines TRBV6-5 with TRBJ2-1; 9 bases map to TRBD2. The V segment lost 2 bases and the J segment 7 bases; nucleotides outside the gene matches: 6. The CDR3 runs 15 residues. Per germline, CDR1 MNHEY and CDR2 SVGAGI.

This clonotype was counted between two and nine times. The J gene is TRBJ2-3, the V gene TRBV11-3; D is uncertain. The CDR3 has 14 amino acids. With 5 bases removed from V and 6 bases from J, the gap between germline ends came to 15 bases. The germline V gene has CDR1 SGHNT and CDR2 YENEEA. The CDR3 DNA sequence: TGTGCCAGCAGCGTCCTGAGTCGACCCGATACGCAGTATTTT. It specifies CASSVLSRPDTQYF.

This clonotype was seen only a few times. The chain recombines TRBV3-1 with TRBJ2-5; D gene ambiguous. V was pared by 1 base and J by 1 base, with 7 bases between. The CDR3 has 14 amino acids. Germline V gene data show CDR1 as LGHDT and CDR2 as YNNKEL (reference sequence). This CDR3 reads CASSQVYVQETQYF. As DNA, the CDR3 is TGTGCCAGCAGCCAAGTCTATGTCCAAGAGACCCAGTACTTC.

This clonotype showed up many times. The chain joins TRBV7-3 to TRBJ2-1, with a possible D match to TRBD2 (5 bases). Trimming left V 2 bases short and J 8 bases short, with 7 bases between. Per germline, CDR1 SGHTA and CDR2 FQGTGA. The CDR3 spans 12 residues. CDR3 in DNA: TGTGCCAGCAGCTTATCCGGGGATGAGCAGTTCTTC. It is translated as CASSLSGDEQFF.

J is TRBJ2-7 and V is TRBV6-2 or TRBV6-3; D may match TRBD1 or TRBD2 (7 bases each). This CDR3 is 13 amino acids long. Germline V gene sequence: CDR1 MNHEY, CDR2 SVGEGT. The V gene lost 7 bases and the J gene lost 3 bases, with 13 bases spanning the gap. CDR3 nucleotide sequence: TGTGCCAGCAATGGGGGGGACAGCTACGAGCAGTACGTC. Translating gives CASNGGDSYEQYV.